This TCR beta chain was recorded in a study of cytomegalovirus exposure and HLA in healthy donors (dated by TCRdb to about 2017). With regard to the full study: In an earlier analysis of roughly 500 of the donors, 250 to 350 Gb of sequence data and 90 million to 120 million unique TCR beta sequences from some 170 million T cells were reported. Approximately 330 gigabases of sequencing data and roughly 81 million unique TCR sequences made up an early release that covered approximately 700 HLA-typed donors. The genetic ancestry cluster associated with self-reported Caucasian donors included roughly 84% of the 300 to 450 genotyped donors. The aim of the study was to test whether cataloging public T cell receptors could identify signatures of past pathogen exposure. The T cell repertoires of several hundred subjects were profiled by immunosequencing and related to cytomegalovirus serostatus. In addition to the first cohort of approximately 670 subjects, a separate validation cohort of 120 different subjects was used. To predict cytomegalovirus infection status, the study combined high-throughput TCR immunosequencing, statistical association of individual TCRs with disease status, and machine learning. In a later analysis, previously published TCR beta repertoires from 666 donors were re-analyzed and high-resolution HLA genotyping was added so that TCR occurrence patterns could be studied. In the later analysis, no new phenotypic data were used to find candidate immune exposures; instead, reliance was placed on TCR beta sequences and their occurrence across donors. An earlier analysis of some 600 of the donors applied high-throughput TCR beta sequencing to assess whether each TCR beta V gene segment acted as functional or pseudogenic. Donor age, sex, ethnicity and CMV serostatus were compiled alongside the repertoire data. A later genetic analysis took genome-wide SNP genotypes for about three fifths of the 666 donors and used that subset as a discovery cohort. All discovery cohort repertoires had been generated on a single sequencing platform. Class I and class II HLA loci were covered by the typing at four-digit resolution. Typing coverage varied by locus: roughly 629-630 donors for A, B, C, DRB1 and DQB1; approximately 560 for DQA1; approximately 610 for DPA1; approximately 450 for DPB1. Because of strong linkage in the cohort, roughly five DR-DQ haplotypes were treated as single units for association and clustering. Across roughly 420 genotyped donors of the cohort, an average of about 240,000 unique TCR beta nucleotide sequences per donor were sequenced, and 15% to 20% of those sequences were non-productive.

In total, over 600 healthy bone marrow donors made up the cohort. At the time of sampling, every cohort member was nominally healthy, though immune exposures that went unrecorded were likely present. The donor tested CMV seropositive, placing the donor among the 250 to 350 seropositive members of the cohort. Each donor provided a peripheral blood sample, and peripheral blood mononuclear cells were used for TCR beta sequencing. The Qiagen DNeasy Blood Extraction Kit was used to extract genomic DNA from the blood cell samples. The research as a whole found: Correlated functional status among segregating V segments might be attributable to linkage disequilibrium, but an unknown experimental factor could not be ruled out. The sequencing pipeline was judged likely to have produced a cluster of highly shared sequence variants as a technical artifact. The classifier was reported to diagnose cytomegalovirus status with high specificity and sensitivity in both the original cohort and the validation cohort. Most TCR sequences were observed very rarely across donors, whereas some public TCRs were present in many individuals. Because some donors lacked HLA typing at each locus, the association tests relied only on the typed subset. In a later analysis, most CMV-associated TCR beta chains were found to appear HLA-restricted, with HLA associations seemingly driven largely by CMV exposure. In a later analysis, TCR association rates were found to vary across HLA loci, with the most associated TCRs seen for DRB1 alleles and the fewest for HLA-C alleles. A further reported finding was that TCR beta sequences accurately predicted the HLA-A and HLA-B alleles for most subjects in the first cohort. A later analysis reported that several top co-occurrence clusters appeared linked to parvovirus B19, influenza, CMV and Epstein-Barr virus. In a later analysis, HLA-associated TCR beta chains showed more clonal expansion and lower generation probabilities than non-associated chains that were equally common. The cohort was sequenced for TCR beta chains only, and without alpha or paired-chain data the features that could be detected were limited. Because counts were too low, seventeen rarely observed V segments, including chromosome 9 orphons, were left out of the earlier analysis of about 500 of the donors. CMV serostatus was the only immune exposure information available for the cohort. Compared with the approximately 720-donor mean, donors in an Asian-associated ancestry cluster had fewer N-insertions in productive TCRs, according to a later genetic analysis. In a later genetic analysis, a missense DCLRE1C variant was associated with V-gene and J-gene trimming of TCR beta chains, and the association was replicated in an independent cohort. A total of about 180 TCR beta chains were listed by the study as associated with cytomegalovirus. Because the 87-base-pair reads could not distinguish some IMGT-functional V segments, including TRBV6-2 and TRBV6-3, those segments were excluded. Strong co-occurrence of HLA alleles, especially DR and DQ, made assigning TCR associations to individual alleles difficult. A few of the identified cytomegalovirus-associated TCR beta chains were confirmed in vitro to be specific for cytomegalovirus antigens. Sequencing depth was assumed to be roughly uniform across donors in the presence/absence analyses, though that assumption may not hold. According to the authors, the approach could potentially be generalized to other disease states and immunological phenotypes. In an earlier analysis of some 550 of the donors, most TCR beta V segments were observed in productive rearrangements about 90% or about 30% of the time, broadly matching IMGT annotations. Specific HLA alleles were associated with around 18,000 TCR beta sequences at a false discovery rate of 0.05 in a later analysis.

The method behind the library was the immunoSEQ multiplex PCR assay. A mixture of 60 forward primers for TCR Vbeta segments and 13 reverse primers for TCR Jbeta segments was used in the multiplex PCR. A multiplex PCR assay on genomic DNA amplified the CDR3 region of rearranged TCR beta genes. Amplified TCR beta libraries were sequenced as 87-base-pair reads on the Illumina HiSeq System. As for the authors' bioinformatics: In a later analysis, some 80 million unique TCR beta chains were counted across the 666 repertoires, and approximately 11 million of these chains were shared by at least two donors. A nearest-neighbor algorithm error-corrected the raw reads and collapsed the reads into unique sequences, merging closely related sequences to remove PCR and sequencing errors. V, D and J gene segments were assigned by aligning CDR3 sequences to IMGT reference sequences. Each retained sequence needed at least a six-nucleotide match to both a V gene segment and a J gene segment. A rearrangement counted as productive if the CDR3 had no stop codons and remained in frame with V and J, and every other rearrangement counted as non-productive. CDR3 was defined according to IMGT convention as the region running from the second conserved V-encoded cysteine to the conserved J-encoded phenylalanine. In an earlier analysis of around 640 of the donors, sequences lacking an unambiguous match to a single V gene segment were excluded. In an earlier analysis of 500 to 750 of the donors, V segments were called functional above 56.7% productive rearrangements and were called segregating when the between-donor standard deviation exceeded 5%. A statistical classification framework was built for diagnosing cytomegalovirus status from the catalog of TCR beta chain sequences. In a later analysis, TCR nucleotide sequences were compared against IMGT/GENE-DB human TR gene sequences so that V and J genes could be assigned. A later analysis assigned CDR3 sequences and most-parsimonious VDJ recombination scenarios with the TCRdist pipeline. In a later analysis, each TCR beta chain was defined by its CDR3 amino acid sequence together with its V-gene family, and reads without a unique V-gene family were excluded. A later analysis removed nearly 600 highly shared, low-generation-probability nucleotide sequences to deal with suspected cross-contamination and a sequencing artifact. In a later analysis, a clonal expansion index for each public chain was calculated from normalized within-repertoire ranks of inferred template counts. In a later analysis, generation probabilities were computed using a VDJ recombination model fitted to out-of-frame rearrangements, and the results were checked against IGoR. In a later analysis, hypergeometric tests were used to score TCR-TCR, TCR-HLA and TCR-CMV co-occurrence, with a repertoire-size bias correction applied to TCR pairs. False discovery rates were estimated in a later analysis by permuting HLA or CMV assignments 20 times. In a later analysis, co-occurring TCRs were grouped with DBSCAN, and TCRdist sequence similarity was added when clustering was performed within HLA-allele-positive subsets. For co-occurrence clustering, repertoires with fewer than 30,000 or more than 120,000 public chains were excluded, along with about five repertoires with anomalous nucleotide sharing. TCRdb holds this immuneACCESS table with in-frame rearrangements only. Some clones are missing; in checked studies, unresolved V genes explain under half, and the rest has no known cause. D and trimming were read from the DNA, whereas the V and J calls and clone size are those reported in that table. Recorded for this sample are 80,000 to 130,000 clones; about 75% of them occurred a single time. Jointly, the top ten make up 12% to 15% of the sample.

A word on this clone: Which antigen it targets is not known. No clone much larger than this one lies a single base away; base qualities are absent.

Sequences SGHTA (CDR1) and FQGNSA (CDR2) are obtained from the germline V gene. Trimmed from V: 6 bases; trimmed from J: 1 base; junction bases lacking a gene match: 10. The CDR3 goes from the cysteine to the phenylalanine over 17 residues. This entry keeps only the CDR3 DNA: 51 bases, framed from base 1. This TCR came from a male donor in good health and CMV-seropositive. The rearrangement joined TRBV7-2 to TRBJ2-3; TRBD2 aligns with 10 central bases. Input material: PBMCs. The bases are TGTGCCAGCAGTCTGCTAGCGGGGGCGGGCGGCACAGATACGCAGTATTTT. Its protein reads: CASSLLAGAGGTDTQYF.